These T cell receptor beta chains were read from a single sample in a study of blood T cell repertoires in COVID-19. The repertoire was sequenced with immunoSEQ multiplex PCR; TCRdb's copy has only in-frame clones and lacks some. The sample contains roughly 200,000 clones, over 70% of which appear only once. The sample taken for sequencing was peripheral blood. These receptors were obtained from a woman older than 75 with acute or convalescent COVID-19. Each CDR3 is given with its conserved first and last residue. The order of the fields is D gene, V gene, clone size, J gene, CDR3 DNA, CDR3 protein. A D gene is named only where the DNA matches it firmly. Size is omitted from some rows. Given values are once, few, many or a class for expanded clones.

>TRBD2|TRBV18|many|TRBJ2-5
TGTGCCAGCTCACCACGGACTAGCGGGGCGCTCCAAGAGACCCAGTACTTC
CASSPRTSGALQETQYF
>-|TRBV19|-|TRBJ2-7
TGTGCCAGTAGTATAGATCAGGCAGCGGTCTCCTACGAGCAGTACTTC
CASSIDQAAVSYEQYF
>-|TRBV6-5|-|TRBJ2-2
TGTGCCAGCAGTTACGCCTCGGGGACCGGGGAGCTGTTTTTT
CASSYASGTGELFF
>TRBD1|TRBV7-9|-|TRBJ1-2
TGTGCCAGCAGACGCAGCGGGGGACAGTTCTATGGCTACACCTTC
CASRRSGGQFYGYTF
>TRBD2|TRBV19|few|TRBJ2-7
TGTGCCAGTAGCTCCCAGCGGGGTGCCTACGAGCAGTACTTC
CASSSQRGAYEQYF
>TRBD1|TRBV3-1/TRBV3-2|-|TRBJ1-2
TGTGCCAGCAGCCACCTAAACCCAGGGGGCGAATATGGCTACACCTTC
CASSHLNPGGEYGYTF
>-|TRBV2|-|TRBJ2-1
TGTGCCAGCAGTCGTGGGGGCGCCCACAATGAGCAGTTCTTC
CASSRGGAHNEQFF
>TRBD2|TRBV7-2|-|TRBJ2-5
TGTGCCAGCAGCTTGGGACTAGCGGGAGAGGGAGAGACCCAGTACTTC
CASSLGLAGEGETQYF
>TRBD2|TRBV7-2|few|TRBJ2-1
TGTGCCAGCAGCCTACTGGGACTAGCGGGAGGACAGGAGCAGTTCTTC
CASSLLGLAGGQEQFF
>TRBD1|TRBV5-1|-|TRBJ1-2
TGCGCCAGCAACGGACAGGGACAGGGGGCCCCCTATGGCTACACCTTC
CASNGQGQGAPYGYTF
>-|TRBV5-1|-|TRBJ1-3
TGCGCCAGCAGCTTGGACGGGGTAGCAGGAAACACCATATATTTT
CASSLDGVAGNTIYF
>-|TRBV19|-|TRBJ2-7
TGTGCCAGTAGTGGGTCCTCAGGGGGGGAGCAGTACTTC
CASSGSSGGEQYF
>TRBD1|TRBV4-2|-|TRBJ2-5
TGTGCCAGCAGCCAAGAGCCAGACAGGGCCCAAGAGACCCAGTACTTC
CASSQEPDRAQETQYF
>TRBD1|TRBV3-1/TRBV3-2|-|TRBJ1-2
TGTGCCAGCAGCCAAGAAGACAGGGGAGGCGGCTACACCTTC
CASSQEDRGGGYTF
>TRBD2|TRBV3-1/TRBV3-2|-|TRBJ2-1
TGTGCCAGCAGCCAAAACGGACTAGCAGGGAATGAGCAGTTCTTC
CASSQNGLAGNEQFF
>TRBD1|TRBV12-3/TRBV12-4|many|TRBJ1-5
TGTGCCAGCAGCCGACAGGGGTTTCAGCCCCAGCATTTT
CASSRQGFQPQHF
>-|TRBV7-9|-|TRBJ2-5
TGTGCCAGCAGCCCTGGGAGTCTGGGAGAGGTCCAGTACTTC
CASSPGSLGEVQYF
>TRBD1|TRBV7-2|-|TRBJ1-4
TGTGCCAGCAGCCTAGCGGCTGGACAGGGGAATGAAAAACTGTTTTTT
CASSLAAGQGNEKLFF
>-|TRBV4-2|-|TRBJ1-1
TGTGCCAGCAGCCGCCCTGACAGTCCGAACACTGAAGCTTTCTTT
CASSRPDSPNTEAFF
>-|TRBV19|few|TRBJ2-5
TGTGCCAGTAGTCCCGGTGGGAGCCAAGAGACCCAGTACTTC
CASSPGGSQETQYF
>TRBD1|TRBV18|-|TRBJ2-1
TGTGCCAGCTCAATCCAGGGGGTAAATGAGCAGTTCTTC
CASSIQGVNEQFF
>-|TRBV28|-|TRBJ1-2
TGTGCCAGCACCTCTGGGCCGGGGGTTAGATATGGCTACACCTTC
CASTSGPGVRYGYTF
>-|TRBV5-1|-|TRBJ1-1
TGCGCCAGCAGCTTGTACAGGGAGAACACTGAAGCTTTCTTT
CASSLYRENTEAFF
>-|TRBV28|-|TRBJ1-6
TGTGCCAGCAGACTAGGGAACCTTATCTATAATTCACCCCTCCACTTT
CASRLGNLIYNSPLHF
>TRBD1|TRBV6-1|-|TRBJ1-4
TGTGCCAGCAGTTCTGACAGGGAAGTGGATGAAAAACTGTTTTTT
CASSSDREVDEKLFF
>-|TRBV28|-|TRBJ1-1
TGTGCCAGCAAACTAAACACTGAAGCTTTCTTT
CASKLNTEAFF
>TRBD2|TRBV19|-|TRBJ2-5
TGTGCCAGTAGTATAGATCGGGAGGGTGGCCAAGAGACCCAGTACTTC
CASSIDREGGQETQYF
>TRBD1|TRBV2|-|TRBJ2-5
TGTGCCAGCAGTCCTTGGGACAGGGGGCAAGTAGAGACCCAGTACTTC
CASSPWDRGQVETQYF
>-|TRBV5-1|few|TRBJ1-4
TGCGCCAGCAGCATCGCCACCGGACAGATAAATGAAAAACTGTTTTTT
CASSIATGQINEKLFF
>TRBD2|TRBV3-1/TRBV3-2|-|TRBJ2-3
TGTGCCAGCAGCCAATTTTTAGCCGGGGGGGTAGCAGATACGCAGTATTTT
CASSQFLAGGVADTQYF
>TRBD1|TRBV6-5|-|TRBJ2-4
TGTGCCAACCCTGGACAGGGGGCCGACAAAAACATTCAGTACTTC
CANPGQGADKNIQYF
>-|TRBV27|many|TRBJ1-1
TGTGCCAGCACCTTTTCTAGGGGGAACACTGAAGCTTTCTTT
CASTFSRGNTEAFF
>TRBD2|TRBV7-8|once|TRBJ2-3
TGTGCCAGCAGCTTAGTTCTAGCGGGAGGCACAGATACGCAGTATTTT
CASSLVLAGGTDTQYF
>-|TRBV5-1|once|TRBJ2-7
TGCGCCAGCAGCTCAGGGACATCCGTTACCTACGAGCAGTACTTC
CASSSGTSVTYEQYF
>TRBD2|TRBV6-5|-|TRBJ2-1
TGTGCCAGCAGCCCCGGGGGGGGGTTGTTCAATGAGCAGTTCTTC
CASSPGGGLFNEQFF
>TRBD1|TRBV7-2|-|TRBJ1-6
TGTGCCAGCAGCGTTAGGTGGGGGGGGACAGGTGAAAGTTCACCCCTCCACTTT
CASSVRWGGTGESSPLHF
>-|TRBV12-5|-|TRBJ2-6
TGTGCTAGTGGTTTGACCAGGGAGGAGCCTGGGGCCAACGTCCTGACTTTC
CASGLTREEPGANVLTF
>-|TRBV7-2|-|TRBJ1-4
TGTGCCAGCAGCTTGACTTTGGCGACGAGCGGCAAACTGTTTTTT
CASSLTLATSGKLFF
>-|TRBV5-6|-|TRBJ2-7
TGTGCCAGCAGCTTGGGAAGTGGGAGCTCCTACGAGCAGTACTTC
CASSLGSGSSYEQYF
>TRBD1|TRBV30|once|TRBJ1-2
TGTGCCTGGAGACCGACAGGGGGGCATCTCTATGGCTACACCTTC
CAWRPTGGHLYGYTF
>TRBD2|TRBV7-6|-|TRBJ2-1
TGTGCCAGCAGCGTGGTCGGGACTAGTATCAATGAGCAGTTCTTC
CASSVVGTSINEQFF
>TRBD2|TRBV7-8|-|TRBJ2-5
TGTGCCAGCAGCTTGGGACTAGCGGGAGTGGAGACCCAGTACTTC
CASSLGLAGVETQYF
>-|TRBV28|-|TRBJ2-5
TGTGCCAGCGGAAACGTCGGGGGGTACTTC
CASGNVGGYF
>-|TRBV29-1|-|TRBJ1-2
TGCAGCGTTGAAGACCAACCGACTGGTTATGGCTACACCTTC
CSVEDQPTGYGYTF
>-|TRBV27|-|TRBJ2-1
TGTGCCAGCGCACCCATAACAGTTTACAATGAGCAGTTCTTC
CASAPITVYNEQFF
>-|TRBV10-3|-|TRBJ2-5
TGTGCCATCAGTGAGGGCGGCAGCCAAGAGACCCAGTACTTC
CAISEGGSQETQYF
>-|TRBV19|-|TRBJ2-2
TGTGCCAGTAGGTGGGCAGGGGACGGGGAGCTGTTTTTT
CASRWAGDGELFF
>TRBD1|TRBV27|-|TRBJ2-7
TGTGCCAGCAGAAACGACAGGGGATTCCCCTACGAGCAGTACTTC
CASRNDRGFPYEQYF
>-|TRBV7-2|-|TRBJ1-2
TGTGCCAGCAGCTTACAAAATAGTTACGCGACTAACTATGGCTACACCTTC
CASSLQNSYATNYGYTF
>-|TRBV4-1|-|TRBJ1-1
TGCGCCAGCAGCCAGAGTGGGGTTAGGGGTATGAACACTGAAGCTTTCTTT
CASSQSGVRGMNTEAFF
>TRBD1|TRBV7-3|-|TRBJ2-2
TGTGCCAGCAGCCGGGACAGCAACACCGGGGAGCTGTTTTTT
CASSRDSNTGELFF